Given below is one TCR beta chain in context. Amplification started from genomic DNA. Multiplex PCR with 30 forward and 13 reverse primers amplified the TCR beta CDR3. TCRdb fed the multiplex PCR reads into MiXCR, producing one record per CDR3 protein. The sample lists 250,000 or so distinct CDR3 sequences, approximately 50% occurring once. The data were taken from a study of type 1 and type 2 diabetes patients. The CDR3 is made up of 16 amino acids. Germline lookup yields CDR1 SGHVS and CDR2 FQNEAQ. J gave up 6 bases and V 5 bases, and 15 bases lay outside the gene matches. This sequence joins TRBV7-8 and TRBJ1-1; 7 bases match TRBD1. Sample: peripheral blood mononuclear cells (PBMCs). The receptor's source is a young man with type 2 diabetes. The DNA of the CDR3 is TGTGCCAGCAGCCACGACAGGGCTCTTTATGGCTCTGAAGCTTTCTTT. Its protein product is CASSHDRALYGSEAFF.